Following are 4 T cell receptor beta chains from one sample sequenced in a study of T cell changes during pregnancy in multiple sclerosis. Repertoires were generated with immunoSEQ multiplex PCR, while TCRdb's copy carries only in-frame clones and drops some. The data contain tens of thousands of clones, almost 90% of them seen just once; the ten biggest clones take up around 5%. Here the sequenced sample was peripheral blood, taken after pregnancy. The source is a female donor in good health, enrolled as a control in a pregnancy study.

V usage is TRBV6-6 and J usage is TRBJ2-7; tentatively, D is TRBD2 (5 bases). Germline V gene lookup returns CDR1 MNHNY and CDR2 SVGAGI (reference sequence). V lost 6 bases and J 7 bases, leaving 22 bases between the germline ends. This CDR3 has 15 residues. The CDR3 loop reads CASSPDGRGLREQYF. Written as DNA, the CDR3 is TGTGCCAGCAGCCCAGACGGACGGGGATTACGGGAGCAGTACTTC.

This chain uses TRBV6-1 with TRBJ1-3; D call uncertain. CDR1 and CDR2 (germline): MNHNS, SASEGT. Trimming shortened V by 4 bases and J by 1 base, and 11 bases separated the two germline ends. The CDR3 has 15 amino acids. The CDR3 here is CASSVEGSSGNTIYF. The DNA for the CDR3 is TGTGCCAGCAGTGTTGAGGGTTCTTCTGGAAACACCATATATTTT.

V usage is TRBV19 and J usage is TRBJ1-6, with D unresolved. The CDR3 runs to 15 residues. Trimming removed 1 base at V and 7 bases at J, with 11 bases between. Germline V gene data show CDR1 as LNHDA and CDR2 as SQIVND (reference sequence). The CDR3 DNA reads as TGTGCCAGTAGTATAGGCCGCTCCGGGAATTCACCCCTCCACTTT. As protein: CASSIGRSGNSPLHF.

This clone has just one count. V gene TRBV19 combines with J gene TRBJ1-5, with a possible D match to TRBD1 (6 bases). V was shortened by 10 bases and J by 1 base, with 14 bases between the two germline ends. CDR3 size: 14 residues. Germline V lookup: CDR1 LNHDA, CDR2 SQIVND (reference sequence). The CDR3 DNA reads TGTGCCACCAGATACAGGGTGAGCAATCAGCCCCAGCATTTT. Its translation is CATRYRVSNQPQHF. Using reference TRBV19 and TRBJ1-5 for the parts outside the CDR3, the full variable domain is DGGITQSPKYLFRKEGQNVTLSCEQNLNHDAMYWYRQDPGQGLRLIYYSQIVNDFQKGDIAEGYSVSREKKESFPLTVTSAQKNPTAFYLCATRYRVSNQPQHFGDGTRLSIL.